The T cell receptor beta chain described here comes from a study of shared clonotypes between healthy human individuals. This clone was counted between two and nine times. Measured with immunoSEQ multiplex PCR; TCRdb has only the in-frame clones, and not every one. In the table there are approximately 980,000 clones, around 80% of which are singletons. The sequence was collected from a man younger than 35 in good health. The sample taken for sequencing was memory CD4+ T cells sorted from blood. Stated subset: CD45RA-negative fraction.

CDR3 in amino acids: CASNPYSGQETQYF. The CDR3 DNA reads TGTGCCAGCAATCCCTATAGCGGCCAAGAGACCCAGTACTTC. This chain uses TRBV7-2 with TRBJ2-5, with D possibly matching TRBD2 (6 bases). The germline V gene has CDR1 SGHTA and CDR2 FQGNSA. The CDR3 extends over 14 amino acids. The V gene lost 7 bases and the J gene lost 1 base, with 13 bases spanning the gap. Looking up the rest from reference TRBV7-2 and TRBJ2-5 gives the full variable domain: GAGVSQSPSNKVTEKGKDVELRCDPISGHTALYWYRQSLGQGLEFLIYFQGNSAPDKSGLPSDRFSAERTGGSVSTLTIQRTQQEDSAVYLCASNPYSGQETQYFGPGTRLLVL.